What follows describes a single T cell receptor (beta chain). The antigen this receptor binds is unknown. Base qualities are not recorded, but no much larger clone differs from it by a single base. This entry is derived from a study of T cells in Graves' hyperthyroidism and ophthalmopathy (dated by TCRdb to between 2018 and 2020). About the investigation overall: Peripheral blood samples were taken at initial diagnosis, before any treatment was given. The roughly 100 discovery patients were randomly split 7:3 into training and test sets. The paper describes TCR Vbeta CDR3 sequencing of more than 120 peripheral blood samples, made up of around 41 ophthalmopathy patients, roughly 75 hyperthyroidism patients and approximately 17 progressor patients. Following sampling, methimazole starting at 30 mg daily was given to hyperthyroidism patients, and high-dose intravenous methylprednisolone was given to ophthalmopathy patients. An independent validation cohort of around 19 hyperthyroidism patients and about 16 patients who later progressed to ophthalmopathy tested prospective prediction of ophthalmopathy. In addition, the study compared T-cell repertoires in thyroid tissue and in blood from roughly six Graves' hyperthyroidism patients. To identify distinguishing TCR V-J signatures, a discovery cohort of around 98 patients was used, comprising 43 with Graves' ophthalmopathy and approximately 57 with stable Graves' hyperthyroidism. The paper's findings and limits, for the study overall: In validation, the model predicted progression to ophthalmopathy a median of roughly 6.1 months before onset, with about 67% sensitivity and around 76% specificity. Most expanded thyroid clonotypes (frequency above 0.001) were also found in blood, which suggests that blood repertoires may mirror thyroid immune responses. A 13 V-J signature model separated ophthalmopathy from stable hyperthyroidism, with roughly 88% sensitivity and roughly 84% specificity in cross-validation and 80%/75% in testing. Sample size was not statistically predetermined, and investigators were not blinded to group allocation.

TCR beta CDR3 regions were amplified from RNA transcripts. For the first round of RT-PCR on the TCR CDR3, the HTBI primer set was used together with the Qiagen OneStep RT-PCR kit. The libraries were constructed in a second round of multiplex PCR and then size-selected and purified. Paired-end sequencing of the libraries was performed with 100 bp reads on an Illumina HiSeq2000. On the authors' methods: SOAPnuke was used to process the raw data, removing reads that contained adapters or uncalled bases, had a mean Phred below 15, or lacked an exact match to the constant primer or identifier. COPE v1.2.5 was used to merge the high-quality paired reads, and each unique nucleotide sequence was defined as a clonotype. Clonotypes were aligned to IMGT TRBV, TRBD and TRBJ reference segments using MiTCR v1.1. The analysis was restricted to V-J combinations with a frequency above 0.0001, which together covered approximately 99% of the repertoires. A TCS score was defined as the ratio between F50 (clonal expansion) and ExV (chaos), using BLOSUM62-based TCRdist between CDR3 peptides within each V-J. Welch's t-statistics and random forest reduced some 510 V-J features to roughly 13, which were used in a naive Bayes classifier (R e1071). The Morisita-Horn index was used to measure how similar the thyroid and blood repertoires were. TCRdb reworked the public reads: Q25 trimming with fastp, MiXCR clone assembly, productive beta chains retained. CDR3 protein duplicates are merged, each entry listing the most common genes and DNA. These V and J calls derive from TCRdb rather than the authors' analysis. Within this sample are about 760,000 distinct CDR3 sequences, with approximately 36% of them counted one time only. The ten largest clones take up roughly 31% of the sample.

The CDR3 numbers 16 residues from cysteine through phenylalanine. This entry keeps only the CDR3 DNA: 48 bases, framed from base 1. At the junction V is shortened by 5 bases and J by 0 bases, with 13 bases in between. From a lookup of the germline V gene, CDR1 and CDR2 are MGHDK and SYGVNS. Graves' hyperthyroidism was defined as stable when no progression to ophthalmopathy occurred over 18 months of follow-up. Hyperthyroidism patients were aged 18 to 65 years and newly diagnosed, with disease duration of less than 2 months. Exclusion was applied to patients with uncontrolled infections, other autoimmune diseases, pregnancy or lactation. Diagnoses relied on clinical symptoms, serum thyroxine and TRAb, thyroid ultrasound and orbital computed tomography. Ficoll-Paque density gradient centrifugation was used to isolate PBMCs from about 9 ml of fresh peripheral blood. Total RNA was extracted using Trizol reagent, and RNA quality was assessed on an Agilent 2100 Bioanalyzer.

Recombination connected TRBV25-1 to TRBJ2-2; confidence is insufficient to name the D gene. Sequenced material: blood. The origin of this receptor is a woman aged 40 to 50 with Graves' hyperthyroidism. The nucleotide sequence reads as follows: TGTGCCAGCAGTCCCCTCAGGCCTTCGAACACCGGGGAGCTGTTTTTT. This translates into CASSPLRPSNTGELFF. This CDR3, with the reference TRBV25-1 and TRBJ2-2 proteins standing in past its ends, gives the full variable domain EADIYQTPRYLVIGTGKKITLECSQTMGHDKMYWYQQDPGMELHLIHYSYGVNSTEKGDLSSESTVSRIRTEHFPLTLESARPSHTSQYLCASSPLRPSNTGELFFGEGSRLTVL.